Below are 12 T cell receptor beta chains sequenced from a single sample in a study of blood T cell repertoires in COVID-19. Here immunoSEQ multiplex PCR was the method, and the copy in TCRdb shows in-frame clones only, minus some. Of 300,000 to 400,000 clones listed, approximately 89% are singletons. Sequenced material: PBMCs or T cells enriched from blood (not recorded which). The receptor set was obtained from a man aged 30 to 39 who had recovered from COVID-19.

V is TRBV9 and J is TRBJ2-3; 8 bases align to TRBD2. The CDR3 spans 14 residues. The germline V gene has CDR1 SGDLS and CDR2 YYNGEE. The junction had 8 bases not matched to a gene; V was cut back by 8 bases and J by 3 bases. The CDR3 spells CASAGGGTTDTQYF. CDR3 nucleotide sequence: TGTGCCAGTGCGGGCGGGGGGACGACAGATACGCAGTATTTT.

V gene TRBV19 combines with J gene TRBJ1-1; 8 bases align to TRBD1. The CDR3 spans 13 residues. V was clipped by 4 bases and J by 4 bases; unmatched bases: 2. Germline values: CDR1 LNHDA, CDR2 SQIVND (reference sequence). CDR3 amino acids: CASSRDRLTEAFF. In DNA, the CDR3 is TGTGCCAGTAGTAGGGACAGGCTCACTGAAGCTTTCTTT.

The V call is TRBV6-5, the J call TRBJ1-1; 8 nucleotides match TRBD1. The CDR3 totals 15 residues. CDR1 and CDR2 (germline): MNHEY, SVGAGI. After removal of 10 bases from V and 0 bases from J, the junction contained 10 bases not matched to a gene. DNA for the CDR3: TGTGCCACCATGGACAGGGCTGGGGTGAACACTGAAGCTTTCTTT. Protein product: CATMDRAGVNTEAFF.

The rearrangement uses TRBV24-1 and TRBJ2-3, with TRBD2 matching over 7 bases. Germline loops: CDR1 KGHDR, CDR2 SFDVKD. V lost 7 bases, J lost 4 bases, and 10 bases stayed unmatched. This CDR3 has 15 amino acids. CDR3 nucleotides: TGTGCCACCAGGACGGCATGGGGGGGGGCAGATACGCAGTATTTT. Translating gives CATRTAWGGADTQYF.

The rearrangement uses TRBV18 and TRBJ2-7; 9 nucleotides align to TRBD2. The CDR3 totals 16 residues. Losses at the gene ends were 1 base for V and 5 bases for J; bases not matched to a gene: 9. The V gene's germline CDR1 is KGHSH and CDR2 LQKENI. DNA of the CDR3: TGTGCCAGCTCACCACTTGGCGCGGGGGGGCCCAACGAGCAGTACTTC. Translation gives CASSPLGAGGPNEQYF.

The chain joins TRBV2 to TRBJ1-2, with 8 bases that match TRBD1. CDR1 is SNHLY, CDR2 FYNNEI, per germline. Trimming cost V 8 bases and J 8 bases; bases outside gene matches: 7. The CDR3 covers 12 residues. The CDR3 sequence: CASHRGMEGYTF. CDR3 DNA: TGTGCCAGCCACAGGGGGATGGAGGGCTACACCTTC.

The rearrangement uses TRBV9 and TRBJ1-4; 11 nucleotides align to TRBD1. V shed 4 bases, J shed 0 bases, and the junction held 2 bases outside the gene matches. Germline CDR1 reads SGDLS; CDR2 reads YYNGEE. The CDR3 has 16 amino acids. DNA for the CDR3: TGTGCCAGCAGCAGGACAGGGGGCACAACTAATGAAAAACTGTTTTTT. As protein: CASSRTGGTTNEKLFF.

The chain employs TRBV5-8 and TRBJ1-5, with D possibly matching TRBD1 (5 bases). The CDR3 has 18 amino acids. The ends were cut back, 1 base at V and 2 bases at J, with 19 bases in the middle. Looked up from germline, CDR1 is SGHTS and CDR2 is YDEGEE. The CDR3 nucleotides are TGTGCCAGCAGCTTGAGGCGATACGGAGGGACGGGCAATCAGCCCCAGCATTTT. Translated: CASSLRRYGGTGNQPQHF. The entire variable domain, with the rest obtained from reference TRBV5-8 and TRBJ1-5, is as follows: EAGVTQSPTHLIKTRGQQATLRCSPISGHTSVYWYQQALGLGLQFLLWYDEGEERNRGNFPPRFSGRQFPNYSSELNVNALELEDSALYLCASSLRRYGGTGNQPQHFGDGTRLSIL.

The chain uses TRBV18 and TRBJ1-2; D is possibly TRBD1 (5 bases). This CDR3 region has 16 residues. The germline V gene has CDR1 KGHSH and CDR2 LQKENI. V dropped 3 bases and J dropped 11 bases, with 25 bases sitting between them. Written as DNA, the CDR3 is TGTGCCAGCTCACCCAACCCCGGAACGGCGTCGGGGGGTTACACCTTC. It is translated as CASSPNPGTASGGYTF.

This clone was detected only once. The V gene is TRBV9, the J gene TRBJ1-1, with D perhaps TRBD1 (5 bases). The CDR3 sequence is 13 residues long. Per germline, CDR1 SGDLS and CDR2 YYNGEE. Trimming pared 2 bases from V and 1 base from J, leaving 6 bases between. CDR3 region: CASSVTENTEAFF. For the CDR3, the DNA is TGTGCCAGCAGCGTGACAGAGAACACTGAAGCTTTCTTT.

The chain is built from TRBV29-1 and TRBJ2-1; TRBD1 matches 11 bases. Germline CDR1 is SQVTM and CDR2 is ANQGSEA. The CDR3 has 13 residues. V was clipped by 6 bases and J by 7 bases; unmatched bases: 5. CDR3 nucleotide sequence: TGCAGCGTAAGCGGGACAGGGGGGAATGAGCAGTTCTTC. It translates to CSVSGTGGNEQFF.

This rearrangement joins TRBV18 to TRBJ1-2; 7 nucleotides line up with TRBD1. Germline-derived CDR1 and CDR2 are KGHSH and LQKENI. Trimming cost V 4 bases and J 5 bases; bases outside gene matches: 4. The length of the CDR3 is 13 residues. CDR3 in DNA: TGTGCCAGCTCACAGGACAGGCTATATGGCTACACCTTC. Translated, it gives CASSQDRLYGYTF.